This T cell receptor beta chain was captured by sequencing in a study of T cell repertoires in cytomegalovirus infection. MiXCR, applied by TCRdb to the reads, yields one record per CDR3 protein. The sample lists 650,000 to 850,000 distinct CDR3 sequences, 25% to 30% occurring once. Germline values: CDR1 LNHDA, CDR2 SQIVND (reference sequence). V lost 7 bases to trimming and J lost 1 base; unmatched junction nucleotides: 6. The CDR3 is 14 amino acids. Remarks on this clonotype: Its antigen remains unknown.

Sequenced material: cultured CD8+ T cells from PBMCs, taken from culture after CMV antigen stimulation. V and J are TRBV19 and TRBJ1-1; 7 bases map to TRBD1. This clonotype was sampled from a human donor in good health (CMV status not recorded). Some clones in this sample may be carry-over from other donors' samples. The CDR3 protein is CASTPGQANTEAFF. The CDR3 nucleotides read TGTGCCAGTACGCCCGGACAGGCGAACACTGAAGCTTTCTTT.